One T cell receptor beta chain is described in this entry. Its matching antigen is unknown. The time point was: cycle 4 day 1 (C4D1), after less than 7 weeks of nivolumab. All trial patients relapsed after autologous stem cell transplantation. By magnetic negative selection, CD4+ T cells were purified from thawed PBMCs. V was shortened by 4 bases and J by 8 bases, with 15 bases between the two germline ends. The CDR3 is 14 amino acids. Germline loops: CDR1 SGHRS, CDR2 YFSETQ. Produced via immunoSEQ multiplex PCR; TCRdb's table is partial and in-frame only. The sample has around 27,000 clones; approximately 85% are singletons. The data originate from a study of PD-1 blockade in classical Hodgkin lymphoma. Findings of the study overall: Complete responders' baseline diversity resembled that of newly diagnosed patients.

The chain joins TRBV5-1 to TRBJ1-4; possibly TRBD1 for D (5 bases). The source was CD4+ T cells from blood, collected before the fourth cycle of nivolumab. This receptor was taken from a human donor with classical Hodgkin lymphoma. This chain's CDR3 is CASSKGPDGEKLFF. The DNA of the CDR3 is TGCGCCAGCAGCAAGGGACCAGATGGGGAAAAACTGTTTTTT.